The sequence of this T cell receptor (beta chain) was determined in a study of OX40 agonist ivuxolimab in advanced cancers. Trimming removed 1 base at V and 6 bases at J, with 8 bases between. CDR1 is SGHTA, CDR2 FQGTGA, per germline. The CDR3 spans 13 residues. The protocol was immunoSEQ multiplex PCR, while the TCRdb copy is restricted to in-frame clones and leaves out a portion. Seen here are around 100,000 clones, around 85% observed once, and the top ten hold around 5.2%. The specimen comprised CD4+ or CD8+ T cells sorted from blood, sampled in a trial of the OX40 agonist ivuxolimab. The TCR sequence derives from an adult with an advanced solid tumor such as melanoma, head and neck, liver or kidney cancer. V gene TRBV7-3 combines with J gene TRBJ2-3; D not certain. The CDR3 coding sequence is TGTGCCAGCAGCTTAATCGACGGTGATACGCAGTATTTT. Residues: CASSLIDGDTQYF. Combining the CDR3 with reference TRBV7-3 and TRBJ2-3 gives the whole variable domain GAGVSQTPSNKVTEKGKYVELRCDPISGHTALYWYRQSLGQGPEFLIYFQGTGAADDSGLPNDRFFAVRPEGSVSTLKIQRTERGDSAVYLCASSLIDGDTQYFGPGTRLTVL.